This paragraph reports one TCR beta chain. The sample is drawn from a study of blood T cell repertoires in COVID-19. The CDR3 has 16 residues. In germline, CDR1 is SGDLS, CDR2 YYNGEE. This table comes from immunoSEQ multiplex PCR, and its TCRdb copy is limited to in-frame clones, with some not included. The data show a few hundred thousand clones, approximately 84% seen once. Sequenced material: PBMCs or T cells enriched from blood (not recorded which). The V gene is TRBV9, the J gene TRBJ1-4; 9 bases match TRBD1. The closer fit of TRBJ2-2 to the DNA end suggests the J call may be wrong. The TCR originated in a young woman who had recovered from COVID-19. Here the CDR3 DNA reads TGTGCCAGCAGCCCGGAGGCTAGGACAGGGGCAAAGGAGCTGTTTTTT. Its protein is CASSPEARTGAKELFF.